The T cell receptor (beta chain) under discussion was sequenced for a study of blood T cell repertoires in COVID-19. Deletions cut 5 bases from V and 10 bases from J, with 21 bases between. There are 16 residues in the CDR3. Germline V gives CDR1 SEHNR, CDR2 FQNEAQ (reference sequence). Those enrolled in Seattle joined during active infection and were followed longitudinally afterward. TCRdb's table, derived via immunoSEQ multiplex PCR, lists solely in-frame clones and lacks some. The table includes some 390,000 clones, approximately 91% detected once. This TCR came from a woman in her 40s with COVID-19, enrolled during active disease. J is TRBJ1-6 and V is TRBV7-9; D might be TRBD1 (5 bases). Sequenced input: peripheral blood. CDR3 amino acids: CASSPPEQAARSPLHF. The CDR3 DNA follows: TGTGCCAGCAGCCCTCCGGAACAGGCGGCCCGGTCACCCCTCCACTTT. Full variable domain (remainder filled in from reference TRBV7-9 and TRBJ1-6): DTGVSQNPRHKITKRGQNVTFRCDPISEHNRLYWYRQTLGQGPEFLTYFQNEAQLEKSRLLSDRFSAERPKGSFSTLEIQRTEQGDSAMYLCASSPPEQAARSPLHFGNGTRLTVT.